This T cell receptor (beta chain) was obtained from a study of siplizumab effects on memory and regulatory T cells. Findings and limits, study-wide: Whether the proliferating Tregs (from siplizumab cultures) were suppressive was not confirmed. Both greater diversity than memory cells and a major contribution to the alloresponse seemed to characterize naive T cells. Sequences below about 10^-5 frequency were poorly captured, and few alloreactive clones mapped to unstimulated subsets. Fewer alloreactive sequences mapped to unstimulated CD4+ memory cells under siplizumab.

Sequencing used immunoSEQ multiplex PCR; TCRdb keeps in-frame clones, though not all of them. The repertoire has some 100,000 clones, 85% to 95% of them found once; the top ten carry roughly 1.4%. This clone was detected only once. Its antigen is undetermined. The TCR sequence derives from a human donor in good health. The sequenced material came from non-Treg CD4+ T cells sorted from blood.

CDR3 DNA: TGTGCCAGCAGCTTATCCATACACGAGCAGTACTTC. This codes for CASSLSIHEQYF. The chain joins TRBV11-2 to TRBJ2-7; D gene uncertain. The length of the CDR3 is 12 residues. V was cut by 2 bases and J by 5 bases, with 7 bases left in between. Germline-derived CDR1 and CDR2 are SGHAT and FQNNGV.